The T cell receptor beta chain under discussion was sequenced for a study of T cell responses to AZD1222 COVID-19 vaccine. Study-level points and caveats: Epitopes outside B.1.351 and B.1.1.7 mutated regions reportedly drew nearly half of spike TCRs.

Regarding this clone: Its target is not known.

The table came from immunoSEQ multiplex PCR; TCRdb's copy has only in-frame clones and leaves some out. Here the sample spans 100,000 to 150,000 clones, approximately 90% being singletons. The CDR3 extends over 15 amino acids. Germline CDR1 reads LGHDT; CDR2 reads YNNKEL (reference sequence). V dropped 0 bases and J dropped 5 bases, with 11 bases sitting between them. Sequenced material: peripheral blood, taken on day 0 of MenACWY control vaccination. The sequence was obtained from an adult in good health. This rearrangement joins TRBV3-1 (or the pseudogene TRBV3-2) to TRBJ1-5; no clear D gene. The CDR3 DNA follows: TGTGCCAGCAGCCAAGATAGGTTAGATGATCAGCCCCAGCATTTT. This translates into CASSQDRLDDQPQHF.